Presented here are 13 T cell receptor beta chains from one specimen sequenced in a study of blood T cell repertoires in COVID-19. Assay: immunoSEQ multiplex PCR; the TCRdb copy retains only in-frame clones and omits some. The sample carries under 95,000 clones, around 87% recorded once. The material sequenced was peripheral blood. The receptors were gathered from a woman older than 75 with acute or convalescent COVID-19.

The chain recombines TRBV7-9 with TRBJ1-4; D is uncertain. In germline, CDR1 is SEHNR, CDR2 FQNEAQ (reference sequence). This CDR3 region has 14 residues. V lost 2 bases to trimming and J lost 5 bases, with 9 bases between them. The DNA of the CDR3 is TGTGCCAGCAGCTTAAGAAGCTCCAATGAAAAACTGTTTTTT. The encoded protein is CASSLRSSNEKLFF.

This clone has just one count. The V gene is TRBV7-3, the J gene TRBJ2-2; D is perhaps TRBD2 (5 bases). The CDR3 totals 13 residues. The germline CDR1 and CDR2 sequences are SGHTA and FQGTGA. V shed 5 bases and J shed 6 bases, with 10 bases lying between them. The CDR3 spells CASSQYGAGELFF. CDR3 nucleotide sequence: TGTGCCAGCAGCCAGTACGGGGCCGGGGAGCTGTTTTTT. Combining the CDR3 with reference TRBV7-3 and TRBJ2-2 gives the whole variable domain GAGVSQTPSNKVTEKGKYVELRCDPISGHTALYWYRQSLGQGPEFLIYFQGTGAADDSGLPNDRFFAVRPEGSVSTLKIQRTERGDSAVYLCASSQYGAGELFFGEGSRLTVL.

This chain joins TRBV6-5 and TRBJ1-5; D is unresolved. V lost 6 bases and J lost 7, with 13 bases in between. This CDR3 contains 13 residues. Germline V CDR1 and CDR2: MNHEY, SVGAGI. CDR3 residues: CASSTGGRQPQHF. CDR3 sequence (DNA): TGTGCCAGCAGCACGGGAGGAAGACAGCCCCAGCATTTT.

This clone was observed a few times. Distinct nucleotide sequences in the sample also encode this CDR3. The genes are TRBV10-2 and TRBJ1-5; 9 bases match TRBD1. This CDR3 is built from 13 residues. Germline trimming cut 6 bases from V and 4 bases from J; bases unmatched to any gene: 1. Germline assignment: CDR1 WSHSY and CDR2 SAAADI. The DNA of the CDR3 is TGCGCCAGCAGCGGACAGGGGAATCAGCCCCAGCATTTT. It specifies CASSGQGNQPQHF.

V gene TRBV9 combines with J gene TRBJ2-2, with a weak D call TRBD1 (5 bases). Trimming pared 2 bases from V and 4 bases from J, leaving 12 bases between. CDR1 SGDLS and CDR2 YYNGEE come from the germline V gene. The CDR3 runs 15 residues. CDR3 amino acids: CASSVVGRPTGELFF. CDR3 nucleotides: TGTGCCAGCAGCGTCGTGGGGCGACCCACCGGGGAGCTGTTTTTT.

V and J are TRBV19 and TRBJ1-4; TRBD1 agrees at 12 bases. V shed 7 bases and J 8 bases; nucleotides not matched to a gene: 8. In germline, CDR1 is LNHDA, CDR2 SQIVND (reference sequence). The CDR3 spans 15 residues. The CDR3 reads CASNRDRGRDEKLFF. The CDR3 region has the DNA TGTGCCAGTAACCGGGACAGGGGGCGAGACGAAAAACTGTTTTTT.

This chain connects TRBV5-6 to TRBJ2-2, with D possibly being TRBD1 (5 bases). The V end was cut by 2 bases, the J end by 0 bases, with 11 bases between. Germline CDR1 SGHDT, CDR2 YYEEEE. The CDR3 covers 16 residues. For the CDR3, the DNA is TGTGCCAGCAGCTTCGTTCGGACAACGAACACCGGGGAGCTGTTTTTT. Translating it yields CASSFVRTTNTGELFF.

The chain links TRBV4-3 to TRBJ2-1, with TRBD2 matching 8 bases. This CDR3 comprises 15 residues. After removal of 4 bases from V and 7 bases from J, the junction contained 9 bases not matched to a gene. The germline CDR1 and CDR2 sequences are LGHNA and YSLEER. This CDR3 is CASSLRGGQYNEQFF. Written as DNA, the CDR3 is TGCGCCAGCAGCCTACGGGGGGGCCAATATAATGAGCAGTTCTTC.

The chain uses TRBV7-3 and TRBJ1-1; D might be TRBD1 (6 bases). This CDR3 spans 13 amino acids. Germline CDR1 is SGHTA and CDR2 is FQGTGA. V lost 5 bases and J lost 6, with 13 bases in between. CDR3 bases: TGTGCCAGCAGCCAGGATCGACAGGCTGAAGCTTTCTTT. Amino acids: CASSQDRQAEAFF.

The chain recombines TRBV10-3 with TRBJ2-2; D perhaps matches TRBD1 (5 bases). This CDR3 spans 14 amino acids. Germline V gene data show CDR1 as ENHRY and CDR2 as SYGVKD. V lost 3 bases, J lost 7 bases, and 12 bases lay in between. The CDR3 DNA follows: TGTGCCATCAGTGACTCTCAGGGTGTCGGGGAGCTGTTTTTT. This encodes CAISDSQGVGELFF.

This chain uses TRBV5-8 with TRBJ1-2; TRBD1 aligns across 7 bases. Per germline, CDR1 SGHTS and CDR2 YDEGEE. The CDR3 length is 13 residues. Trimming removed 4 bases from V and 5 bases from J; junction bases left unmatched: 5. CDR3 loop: CASSRDSLYGYTF. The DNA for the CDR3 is TGTGCCAGCAGCCGGGACAGCTTATATGGCTACACCTTC.

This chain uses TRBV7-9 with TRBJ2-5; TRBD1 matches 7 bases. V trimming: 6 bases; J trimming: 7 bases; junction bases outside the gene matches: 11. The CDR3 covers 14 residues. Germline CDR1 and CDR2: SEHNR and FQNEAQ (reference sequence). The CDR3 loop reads CASRSNRGRGTQYF. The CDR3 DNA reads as TGTGCCAGCAGGTCTAACAGGGGTCGTGGGACCCAGTACTTC.

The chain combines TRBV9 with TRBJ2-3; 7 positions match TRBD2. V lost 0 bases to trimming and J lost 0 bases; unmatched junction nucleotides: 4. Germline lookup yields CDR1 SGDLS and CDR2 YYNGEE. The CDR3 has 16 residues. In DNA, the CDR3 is TGTGCCAGCAGCGTAGGGGCTAGCGGTAGCACAGATACGCAGTATTTT. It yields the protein CASSVGASGSTDTQYF.